A single sample is the source of the 15 T cell receptor beta chains below, sequenced in a study of blood T cell repertoires in COVID-19 (dated by TCRdb to 2018 to 2020). Library generation was performed with the immunoSEQ multiplex PCR assay. TCRdb took this table from immuneACCESS and kept in-frame rearrangements with V and J called. Such tables lack part of the clones; where checked against another copy, unresolved V genes explain under half of the gap, and the rest is unexplained. Recorded for this sample are under 150,000 clones; 88% of them occurred a single time. In total, the top ten clones hold roughly 2.1% of the sample. The specimen sequenced was peripheral blood. These receptors were obtained from a human donor in a cohort sampled during active COVID-19.

This clone came up a few times. Different DNA sequences within this sample yield the same CDR3. The J gene is TRBJ1-5, the V gene TRBV12-3 or TRBV12-4; D remains unclear. The CDR3 consists of 13 residues. V was trimmed by 2 bases and J by 4 bases, leaving 6 bases between them. The CDR3 sequence: CASSLSGNQPQHF. The CDR3 nucleotides read TGTGCCAGCAGTTTATCCGGGAATCAGCCCCAGCATTTT.

V gene TRBV5-1 combines with J gene TRBJ2-3; TRBD1 agrees at 10 bases. The V segment lost 0 bases and the J segment 4 bases; nucleotides outside the gene matches: 11. Germline V gene sequence: CDR1 SGHRS, CDR2 YFSETQ. The CDR3 consists of 18 residues. The CDR3 loop is CASSLGNPGQGFSDTQYF. CDR3 coding DNA: TGCGCCAGCAGCTTGGGGAATCCGGGACAGGGGTTCTCAGATACGCAGTATTTT.

V usage is TRBV6-5 and J usage is TRBJ2-1; no clear D gene. Germline V gives CDR1 MNHEY, CDR2 SVGAGI. V gave up 5 bases and J gave up 8 bases, with 13 bases separating them. The CDR3 length is 13 residues. This CDR3 is CASSRASVDEQFF. CDR3 DNA: TGTGCCAGCAGTCGAGCCTCGGTGGATGAGCAGTTCTTC.

The rearrangement joins TRBV6-5 to TRBJ1-1, with 7 bases lining up with TRBD1. J was trimmed by 5 bases and V by 2 bases; bases with no gene match: 5. Looked up from germline, CDR1 is MNHEY and CDR2 is SVGAGI. The CDR3 spans 14 residues. CDR3 loop: CASSYATGATEAFF. The CDR3 nucleotides read TGTGCCAGCAGTTACGCCACAGGGGCTACTGAAGCTTTCTTT.

This rearrangement joins TRBV29-1 to TRBJ2-1, with 7 positions matching TRBD2. Unmatched junction bases numbered 9, after V lost 1 base and J lost 0 bases. This CDR3 is 17 amino acids long. CDR1 is SQVTM, CDR2 ANQGSEA, per germline. In DNA form, the CDR3 reads TGCAGCGTTGAAGCTCCGGCTAGCGGAGTCTCCTACAATGAGCAGTTCTTC. Residues: CSVEAPASGVSYNEQFF.

The rearrangement uses TRBV7-3 and TRBJ1-2; 8 bases align to TRBD1. Germline CDR1 reads SGHTA; CDR2 reads FQGTGA. V gave up 1 base and J gave up 8 bases; unmatched junction bases: 6. This CDR3 has 14 residues. The CDR3 is CASSLNQGAGGYTF. CDR3 nucleotides: TGTGCCAGCAGCTTAAACCAGGGGGCAGGCGGCTACACCTTC.

Of note for this clone: The junction and the germline gene differ at one end; a read error may be behind it. Within the sample, other DNA sequences also encode this same CDR3. The rearrangement uses TRBV5-1 and TRBJ2-7, with D possibly matching TRBD2 (5 bases). The germline V gene encodes CDR1 SGHRS and CDR2 YFSETQ. The CDR3 runs to 14 residues. The DNA of the CDR3 is TGCGCCAGCAGCTTACAGACTACCTCCGACGAGCAGTACTTC. This encodes CASSLQTTSDEQYF.

CDR3 bases: TGTGCCAGCAGCCCGTATGGGACTAGAAGTGAGCAGTTCTTC. Translated: CASSPYGTRSEQFF. The chain uses TRBV6-2 or TRBV6-3 and TRBJ2-1; 8 bases match TRBD2. Germline V lookup: CDR1 MNHEY, CDR2 SVGEGT. The CDR3 loop spans 14 amino acids. Unmatched junction bases numbered 10, after V lost 6 bases and J lost 9 bases.

The J gene is TRBJ2-5, the V gene TRBV18; D possibly corresponds to TRBD2 (5 bases). The CDR3 spans 13 residues. CDR1 and CDR2 from the germline V gene are KGHSH and LQKENI. V lost 4 bases to trimming and J lost 2 bases, with 8 bases between them. This chain's CDR3 is CASSRGLQETQYF. In DNA form, the CDR3 reads TGTGCCAGCTCACGAGGGTTACAAGAGACCCAGTACTTC.

The chain links TRBV5-1 to TRBJ2-1; D is uncertain. Germline lookup yields CDR1 SGHRS and CDR2 YFSETQ. This CDR3 region has 17 residues. Trimming pared 0 bases from V and 4 bases from J, leaving 17 bases between. The DNA of the CDR3 is TGCGCCAGCAGCTTGGAGGCTGCTAGAACAATTTACAATGAGCAGTTCTTC. This codes for CASSLEAARTIYNEQFF.

This clone was seen a single time. J is TRBJ2-7 and V is TRBV10-3; the D gene is possibly TRBD2 (5 bases). V lost 2 bases and J lost 2, with 13 bases in between. The CDR3 loop spans 15 amino acids. Germline V gene lookup returns CDR1 ENHRY and CDR2 SYGVKD. The CDR3 sequence is CAISERELLTYEQYF. The CDR3, as DNA: TGTGCCATCAGTGAGAGGGAGCTCTTAACCTACGAGCAGTACTTC.

The chain employs TRBV7-9 and TRBJ2-5; D not resolved. Trimming took 4 bases from V and 0 from J, leaving 9 bases between them. The length of the CDR3 is 14 residues. Germline V gives CDR1 SEHNR, CDR2 FQNEAQ (reference sequence). The CDR3 region has the DNA TGTGCCAGCAGCTCCCGCGCGAACCAAGAGACCCAGTACTTC. It codes for CASSSRANQETQYF.

The CDR3 nucleotides read TGTGCCAGTTCCGTGGACAGGTTAAGTCCTGAAGCTTTCTTT. Protein: CASSVDRLSPEAFF. The chain joins TRBV19 to TRBJ1-1, with 7 nucleotides matching TRBD1. This CDR3 region has 14 residues. Germline loops: CDR1 LNHDA, CDR2 SQIVND (reference sequence). J lost 6 bases, V lost 8 bases, and 12 bases had no gene match.

The chain links TRBV4-2 to TRBJ1-5; TRBD1 might be the D (5 bases). The ends were cut back, 3 bases at V and 5 bases at J, with 17 bases in the middle. Germline assignment: CDR1 LGHNA and CDR2 YNFKEQ. CDR3 length: 16 amino acids. The CDR3 nucleotides read TGTGCCAGCAGCCAGGGGGGAGGGGAGCGGGATCAGCCCCAGCATTTT. It translates to CASSQGGGERDQPQHF.

The chain carries TRBV9 and TRBJ1-6; D is uncertain. Germline V CDR1 and CDR2: SGDLS, YYNGEE. The ends were cut back, 3 bases at V and 0 bases at J, with 13 bases in the middle. The CDR3 consists of 17 residues. For the CDR3, the DNA is TGTGCCAGCAGCGCAAAGGTGGGGAGCTCCTATAATTCACCCCTCCACTTT. Translated: CASSAKVGSSYNSPLHF.